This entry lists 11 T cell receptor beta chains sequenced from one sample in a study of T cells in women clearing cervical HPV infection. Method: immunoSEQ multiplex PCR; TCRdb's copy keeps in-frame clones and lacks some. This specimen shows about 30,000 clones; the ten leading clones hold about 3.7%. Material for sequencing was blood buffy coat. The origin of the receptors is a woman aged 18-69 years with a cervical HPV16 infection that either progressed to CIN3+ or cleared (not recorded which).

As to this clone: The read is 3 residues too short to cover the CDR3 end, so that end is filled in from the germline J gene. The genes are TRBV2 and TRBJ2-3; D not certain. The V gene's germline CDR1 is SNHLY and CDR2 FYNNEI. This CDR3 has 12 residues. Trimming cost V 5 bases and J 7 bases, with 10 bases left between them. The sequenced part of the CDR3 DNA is TGTGCCAGCAGTACTATGGCCTATACG. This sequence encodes CASSTMAYT. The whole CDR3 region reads CASSTMAYTQYF.

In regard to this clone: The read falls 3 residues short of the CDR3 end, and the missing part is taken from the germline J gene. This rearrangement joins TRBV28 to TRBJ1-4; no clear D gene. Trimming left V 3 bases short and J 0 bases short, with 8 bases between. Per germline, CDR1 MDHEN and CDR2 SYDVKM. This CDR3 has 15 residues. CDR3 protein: CASSLSPATNEKLFF. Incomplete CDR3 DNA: TGTGCCAGCAGTTTGAGCCCTGCAACTAATGAAAAA. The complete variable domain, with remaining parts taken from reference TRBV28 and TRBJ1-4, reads DVKVTQSSRYLVKRTGEKVFLECVQDMDHENMFWYRQDPGLGLRLIYFSYDVKMKEKGDIPEGYSVSREKKERFSLILESASTNQTSMYLCASSLSPATNEKLFFGSGTQLSVL.

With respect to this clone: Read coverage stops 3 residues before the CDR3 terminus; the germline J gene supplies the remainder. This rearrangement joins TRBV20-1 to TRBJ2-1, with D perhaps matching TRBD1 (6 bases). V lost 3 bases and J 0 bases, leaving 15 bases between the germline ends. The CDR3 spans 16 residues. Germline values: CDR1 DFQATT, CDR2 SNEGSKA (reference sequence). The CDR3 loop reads CSARGAGRNSYNEQFF. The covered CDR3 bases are TGCAGTGCTAGGGGGGCAGGAAGAAACTCCTACAATGAG.

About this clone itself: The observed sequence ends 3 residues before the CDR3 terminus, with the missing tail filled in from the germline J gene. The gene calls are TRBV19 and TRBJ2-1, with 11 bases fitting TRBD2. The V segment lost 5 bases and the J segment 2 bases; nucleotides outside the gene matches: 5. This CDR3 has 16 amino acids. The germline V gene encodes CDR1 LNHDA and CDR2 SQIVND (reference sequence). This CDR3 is CASSSLAGGPYNEQFF. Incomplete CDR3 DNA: TGTGCCAGTAGTTCCTTAGCGGGAGGGCCCTACAATGAG.

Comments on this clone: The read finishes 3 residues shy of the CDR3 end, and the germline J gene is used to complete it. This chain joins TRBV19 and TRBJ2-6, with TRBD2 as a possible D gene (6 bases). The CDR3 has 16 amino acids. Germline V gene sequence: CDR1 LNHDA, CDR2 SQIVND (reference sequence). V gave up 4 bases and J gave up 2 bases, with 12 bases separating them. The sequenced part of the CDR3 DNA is TGTGCCAGTAGTACGGGCGGGGCGACTGGGGCCAACGTC. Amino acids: CASSTGGATGANV. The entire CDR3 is CASSTGGATGANVLTF.

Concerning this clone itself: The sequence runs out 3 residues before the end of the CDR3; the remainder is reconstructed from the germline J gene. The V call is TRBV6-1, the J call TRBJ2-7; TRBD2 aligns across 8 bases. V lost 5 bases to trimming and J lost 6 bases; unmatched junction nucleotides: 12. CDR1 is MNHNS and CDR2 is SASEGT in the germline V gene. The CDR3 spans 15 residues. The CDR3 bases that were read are TGTGCCAGCAGTCAAGGGACTAGGATCGCACGCGAG. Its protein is CASSQGTRIARE. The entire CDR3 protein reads CASSQGTRIAREQYF.

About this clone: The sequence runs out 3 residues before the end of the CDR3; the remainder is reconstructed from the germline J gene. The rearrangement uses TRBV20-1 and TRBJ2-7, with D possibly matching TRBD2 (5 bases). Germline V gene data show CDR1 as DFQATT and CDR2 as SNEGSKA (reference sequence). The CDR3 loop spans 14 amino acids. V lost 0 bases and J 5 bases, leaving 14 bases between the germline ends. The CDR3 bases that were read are TGCAGTGCTAGAGATTGGAGGAAGGCGGACGAG. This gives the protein CSARDWRKADE. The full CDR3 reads CSARDWRKADEQYF.

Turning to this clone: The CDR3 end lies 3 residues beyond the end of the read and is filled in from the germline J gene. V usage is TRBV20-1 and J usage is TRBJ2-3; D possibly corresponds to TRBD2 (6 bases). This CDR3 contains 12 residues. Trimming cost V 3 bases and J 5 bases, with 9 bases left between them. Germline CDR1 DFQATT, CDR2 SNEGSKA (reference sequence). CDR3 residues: CSASLREDTQYF. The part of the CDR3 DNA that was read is TGCAGTGCTAGCCTGCGGGAAGATACG.

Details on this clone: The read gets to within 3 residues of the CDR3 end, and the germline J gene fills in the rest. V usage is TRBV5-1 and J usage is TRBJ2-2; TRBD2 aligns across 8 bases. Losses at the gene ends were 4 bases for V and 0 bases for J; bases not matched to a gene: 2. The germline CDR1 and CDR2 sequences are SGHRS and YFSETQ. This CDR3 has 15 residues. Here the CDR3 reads CASSREGANTGELFF. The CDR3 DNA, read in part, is TGCGCCAGCAGCCGGGAGGGGGCGAACACCGGGGAG.

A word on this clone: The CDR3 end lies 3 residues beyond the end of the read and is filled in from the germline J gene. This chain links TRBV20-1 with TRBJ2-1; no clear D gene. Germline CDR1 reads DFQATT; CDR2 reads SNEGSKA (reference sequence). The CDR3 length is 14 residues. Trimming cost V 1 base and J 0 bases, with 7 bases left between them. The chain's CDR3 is CSARGGSSYNEQFF. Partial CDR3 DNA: TGCAGTGCTAGAGGCGGAAGCTCCTACAATGAG.

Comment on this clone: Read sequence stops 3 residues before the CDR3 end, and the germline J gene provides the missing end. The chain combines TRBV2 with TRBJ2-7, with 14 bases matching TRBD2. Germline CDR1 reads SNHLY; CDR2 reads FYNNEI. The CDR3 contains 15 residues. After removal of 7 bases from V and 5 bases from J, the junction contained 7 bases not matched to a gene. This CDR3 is CASTGTSGSPDEQYF. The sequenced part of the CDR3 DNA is TGTGCCAGCACTGGGACTAGCGGGAGTCCCGACGAG.